These T cell receptor beta chains were read from a single sample in a study of cytomegalovirus exposure and HLA in healthy donors. The method was immunoSEQ multiplex PCR; TCRdb's version includes in-frame clones alone and lacks a portion of them. The sample contains around 100,000 clones, roughly 8.2% of which appear only once. Source material: PBMCs. These receptor sequences come from a man aged 45-60 years in good health and CMV-seronegative. Each CDR3 is given with its conserved first and last residue. A D gene is named only where the DNA matches it firmly. A clone size is listed for some rows: how often the clone was seen (once, few, many), or a class if it is expanded.

d_call: TRBD1
cdr3_length: 14
v_call: TRBV15
j_call: TRBJ2-7
clone_size: few
cdr3_aa: CATSRVGGGYEQYF
cdr3_nt: TGTGCCACCAGCAGAGTAGGGGGCGGCTACGAGCAGTACTTC

d_call: .
cdr3_length: 14
v_call: TRBV13
j_call: TRBJ2-1
clone_size: few
cdr3_aa: CASRPGISYNEQFF
cdr3_nt: TGTGCCAGCAGACCAGGGATATCCTACAATGAGCAGTTCTTC

d_call: .
cdr3_length: 14
v_call: TRBV18
j_call: TRBJ2-3
clone_size: few
cdr3_aa: CASSGLGGTDTQYF
cdr3_nt: TGTGCCAGCTCCGGACTGGGAGGTACAGATACGCAGTATTTT

d_call: .
cdr3_length: 13
v_call: TRBV18
j_call: TRBJ2-7
clone_size: .
cdr3_aa: CASSRDTTYEQYF
cdr3_nt: TGTGCCAGCTCACGGGACACTACCTACGAGCAGTACTTC

d_call: .
cdr3_length: 12
v_call: TRBV2
j_call: TRBJ1-1
clone_size: few
cdr3_aa: CASRTGDSEAFF
cdr3_nt: TGTGCCAGCAGAACCGGGGATTCTGAAGCTTTCTTT

d_call: .
cdr3_length: 15
v_call: TRBV2
j_call: TRBJ1-3
clone_size: few
cdr3_aa: CASRGSGGSGNTIYF
cdr3_nt: TGTGCCAGCAGAGGCAGCGGGGGCTCTGGAAACACCATATATTTT

d_call: TRBD2
cdr3_length: 16
v_call: TRBV9
j_call: TRBJ2-1
clone_size: few
cdr3_aa: CASSVELAASYNEQFF
cdr3_nt: TGTGCCAGCAGCGTAGAACTAGCGGCCTCCTACAATGAGCAGTTCTTC

d_call: TRBD2
cdr3_length: 15
v_call: TRBV28
j_call: TRBJ2-7
clone_size: .
cdr3_aa: CASNPSGSGAYEQYF
cdr3_nt: TGTGCCAGCAACCCTAGCGGGAGTGGGGCCTACGAGCAGTACTTC

d_call: .
cdr3_length: 20
v_call: TRBV4-1
j_call: TRBJ2-6
clone_size: .
cdr3_aa: CASSQDRGSAMGFGANVLTF
cdr3_nt: TGCGCCAGCAGCCAAGATCGAGGGTCAGCGATGGGCTTTGGGGCCAACGTCCTGACTTTC

d_call: TRBD1
cdr3_length: 15
v_call: TRBV5-4
j_call: TRBJ2-5
clone_size: few
cdr3_aa: CASSSDRGRRETQYF
cdr3_nt: TGTGCCAGCAGCTCGGACAGGGGGCGTAGGGAGACCCAGTACTTC

d_call: .
cdr3_length: 12
v_call: TRBV30
j_call: TRBJ1-5
clone_size: few
cdr3_aa: CAWERGGQPQHF
cdr3_nt: TGTGCCTGGGAACGGGGGGGGCAGCCCCAGCATTTT

d_call: .
cdr3_length: 14
v_call: TRBV11-3
j_call: TRBJ2-1
clone_size: few
cdr3_aa: CASSSPKGNNEQFF
cdr3_nt: TGTGCCAGCAGCTCACCCAAGGGGAACAATGAGCAGTTCTTC

d_call: TRBD2
cdr3_length: 14
v_call: TRBV6-5
j_call: TRBJ2-3
clone_size: few
cdr3_aa: CATHKSGTTDTQYF
cdr3_nt: TGTGCCACCCACAAAAGCGGGACTACAGATACGCAGTATTTT

d_call: .
cdr3_length: 14
v_call: TRBV27
j_call: TRBJ1-6
clone_size: .
cdr3_aa: CASSFQTYNSPLHF
cdr3_nt: TGTGCCAGCAGTTTCCAGACCTATAATTCACCCCTCCACTTT

d_call: TRBD2
cdr3_length: 16
v_call: TRBV10-3
j_call: TRBJ2-3
clone_size: .
cdr3_aa: CASRTSGSTSTDTQYF
cdr3_nt: TGTGCCTCTAGGACTAGCGGGAGTACTAGCACAGATACGCAGTATTTT

d_call: .
cdr3_length: 14
v_call: TRBV11-2
j_call: TRBJ2-4
clone_size: .
cdr3_aa: CASSLDVALPYQYF
cdr3_nt: TGTGCCAGCAGCTTAGACGTAGCGCTCCCATATCAGTACTTC